The rows below give T cell receptor beta chains drawn from one sample of a study of memory CD4+ T cells and cytomegalovirus serostatus. Clones were sequenced by immunoSEQ multiplex PCR, and TCRdb holds only the in-frame ones, with some missing. The data contain just over 40,000 clones, about four fifths of them singletons. Source material: memory CD4+ T cells from blood. These TCRs come from an adult in good health and CMV-seronegative. Each CDR3 is given with its conserved first and last residue. The order of the fields is V gene, CDR3 protein.

TRBV9 | CASSVRGGASPLHF
TRBV30 | CAWRGQAREVVHF
TRBV29-1 | CSVVQDYGYTF
TRBV7-8 | CASSLNRRGTEAFF
TRBV19 | CASSIAGNYGYTF
TRBV10-3 | CAISESSGGNTNEQFF
TRBV5-1 | CASSLGVASNSPLHF
TRBV11-2 | CASSLLQGNSPLHF
TRBV7-2 | CAGSQGANYGYTF
TRBV5-4 | CASSFASGNGYTF
TRBV7-2 | CASSATTGGDELFF
TRBV19 | CASSRDSTFRTQYF
TRBV6-1 | CASTALRGRNQPQHF
TRBV6-6 | CASSWTANTEAFF
TRBV19 | CASSIQVGGDPAKNIQYF
TRBV7-9 | CASSQTPMVEYF
TRBV5-6 | CASSLEGAGMGSRGYTF
TRBV9 | CASSDWGRNYGYTF
TRBV7-8 | CASSLGRRRGTDTYF
TRBV4-2 | CASSQDSGNGRPQHF
TRBV11-2 | CASGRGGEAQYF
TRBV11-1 | CASSPPSKDTQYF
TRBV28 | CASSSGTGYRYTF
TRBV2 | CASSEAGTPSGNTIYF
TRBV7-2 | CASSSRTSGGYNEQFF
TRBV11-2 | CASSLGGREGYGYTF
TRBV19 | CASSIGTGNSNQPQHF
TRBV5-1 | CASSTGQGAGLSSYEQYF
TRBV11-2 | CASSAQMEQPQHF
TRBV7-2 | CASSLARVDGYTF
TRBV7-6 | CASSFADREDANEKLFF
TRBV2 | CASSSGGYNEQFF
TRBV2 | CASSRQGEGYTF
TRBV5-1 | CASSLDGTSGEEQFF
TRBV27 | CASSPRPSALSYEQYF
TRBV19 | CATLDRLGGPQHF
TRBV19 | CASSIEVEKLFF
TRBV10-1 | CAKTGRTRKTSNQPQHF
TRBV2 | CASSEGRGGNTIYF
TRBV5-6 | CASSLGGTYGYTF
TRBV6-6 | CASKVFGGAGDTQYF
TRBV18 | CASSPYGGRGETQYF
TRBV4-1 | CASSHPRTDTQYF
TRBV19 | CASRGQGAEKLFF
TRBV15 | CATGETNTGELFF
TRBV19 | CASSRQGGTEAFF
TRBV7-9 | CASSLQGTSTDTQYF
TRBV2 | CASRVEKLFF
TRBV2 | CASSDSGTSAGTDTQYF
TRBV6-6 | CASSPGQVYGYTF
TRBV5-4 | CASRRTGGGEHEQYF
TRBV5-1 | CASSTVGTVGNTIYF
TRBV30 | CAWARLGGNEKLFF
TRBV11-1 | CASSFEGRGQPQHF
TRBV6-6 | CASTYASGAYEQYF
TRBV13 | CASSPRQGRTHEQYF
TRBV6-6 | CASTPGTRRNEQFF
TRBV5-4 | CASSAYQGGGEKLFF
TRBV4-3 | CASSQGATSSYNEQFF
TRBV11-3 | CASSAGTGNSPLHF